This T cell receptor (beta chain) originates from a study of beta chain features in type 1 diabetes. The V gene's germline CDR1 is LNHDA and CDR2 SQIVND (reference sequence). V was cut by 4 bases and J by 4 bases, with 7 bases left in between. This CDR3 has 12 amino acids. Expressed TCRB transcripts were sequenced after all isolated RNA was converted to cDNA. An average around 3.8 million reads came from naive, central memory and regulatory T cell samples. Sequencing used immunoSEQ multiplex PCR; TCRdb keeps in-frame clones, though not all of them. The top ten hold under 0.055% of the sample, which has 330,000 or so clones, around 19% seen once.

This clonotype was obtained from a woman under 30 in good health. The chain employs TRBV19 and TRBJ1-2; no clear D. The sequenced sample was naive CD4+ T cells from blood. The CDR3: CASSTDIYGYTF. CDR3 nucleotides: TGTGCCAGTAGTACCGACATCTATGGCTACACCTTC.